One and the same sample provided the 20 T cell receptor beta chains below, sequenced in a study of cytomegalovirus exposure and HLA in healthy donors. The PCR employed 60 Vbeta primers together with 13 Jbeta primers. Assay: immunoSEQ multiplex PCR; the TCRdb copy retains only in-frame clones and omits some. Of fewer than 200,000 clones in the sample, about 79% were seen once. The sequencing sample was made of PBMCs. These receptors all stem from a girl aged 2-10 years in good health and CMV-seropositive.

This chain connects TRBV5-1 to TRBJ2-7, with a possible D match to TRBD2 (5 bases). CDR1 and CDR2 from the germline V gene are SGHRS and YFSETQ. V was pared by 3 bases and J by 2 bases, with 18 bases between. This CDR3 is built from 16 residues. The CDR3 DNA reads TGCGCCAGCAGCTGGGGAGCGACATATTTTACCTACGAGCAGTACTTC. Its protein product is CASSWGATYFTYEQYF.

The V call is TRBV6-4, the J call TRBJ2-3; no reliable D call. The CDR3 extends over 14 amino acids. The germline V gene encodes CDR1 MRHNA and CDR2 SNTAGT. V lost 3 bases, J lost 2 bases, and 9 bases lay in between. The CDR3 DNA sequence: TGTGCCAGCAGTGAACGGGTTTCCACAGATACGCAGTATTTT. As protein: CASSERVSTDTQYF.

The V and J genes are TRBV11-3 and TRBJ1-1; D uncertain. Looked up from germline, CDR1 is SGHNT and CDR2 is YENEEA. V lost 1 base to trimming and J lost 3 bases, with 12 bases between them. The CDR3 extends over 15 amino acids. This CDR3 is CASSLGAAIDTEAFF. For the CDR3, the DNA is TGTGCCAGCAGCTTAGGTGCCGCGATCGACACTGAAGCTTTCTTT.

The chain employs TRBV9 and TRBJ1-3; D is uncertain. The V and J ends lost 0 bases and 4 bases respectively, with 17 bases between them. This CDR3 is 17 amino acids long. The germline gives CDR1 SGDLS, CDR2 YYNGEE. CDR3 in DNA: TGTGCCAGCAGCGTAGTCCCGGAGCCGGCGGGGGGAAACACCATATATTTT. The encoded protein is CASSVVPEPAGGNTIYF.

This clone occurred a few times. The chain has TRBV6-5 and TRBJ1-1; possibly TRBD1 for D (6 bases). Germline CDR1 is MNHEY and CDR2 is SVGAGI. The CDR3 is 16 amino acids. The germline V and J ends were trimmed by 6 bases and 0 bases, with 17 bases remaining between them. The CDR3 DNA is TGTGCCAGCAGCTACGGGGGCAGTCGAATGAACACTGAAGCTTTCTTT. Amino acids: CASSYGGSRMNTEAFF.

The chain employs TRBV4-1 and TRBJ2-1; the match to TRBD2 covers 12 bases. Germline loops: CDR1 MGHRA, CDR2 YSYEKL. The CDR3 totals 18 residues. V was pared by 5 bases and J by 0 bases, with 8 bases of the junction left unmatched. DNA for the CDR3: TGCGCCAGCAGCACACTAGCGGGAGGATTGAGCTCCTACAATGAGCAGTTCTTC. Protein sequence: CASSTLAGGLSSYNEQFF.

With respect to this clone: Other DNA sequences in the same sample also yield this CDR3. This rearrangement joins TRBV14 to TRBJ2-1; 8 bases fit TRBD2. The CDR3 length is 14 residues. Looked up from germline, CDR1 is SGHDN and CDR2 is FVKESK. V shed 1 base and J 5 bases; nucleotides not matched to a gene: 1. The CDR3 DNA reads TGTGCCAGCAGCCAAGCGGGGGGGAACAATGAGCAGTTCTTC. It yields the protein CASSQAGGNNEQFF. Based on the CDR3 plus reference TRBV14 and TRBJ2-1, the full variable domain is EAGVTQFPSHSVIEKGQTVTLRCDPISGHDNLYWYRRVMGKEIKFLLHFVKESKQDESGMPNNRFLAERTGGTYSTLKVQPAELEDSGVYFCASSQAGGNNEQFFGPGTRLTVL.

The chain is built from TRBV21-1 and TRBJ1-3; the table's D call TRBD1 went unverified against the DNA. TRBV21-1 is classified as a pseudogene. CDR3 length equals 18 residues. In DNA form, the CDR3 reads TGTGCCAGCAGCAAATCGGGGGACAGGGAATACTCTGGAAACACCATATATTTT. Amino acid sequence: CASSKSGDREYSGNTIYF.

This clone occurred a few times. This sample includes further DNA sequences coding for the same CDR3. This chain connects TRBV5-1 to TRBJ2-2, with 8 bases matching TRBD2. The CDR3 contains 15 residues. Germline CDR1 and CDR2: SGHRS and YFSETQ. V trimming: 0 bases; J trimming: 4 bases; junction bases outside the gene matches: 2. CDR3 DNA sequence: TGCGCCAGCAGCTTGGTTGCGGGAGGCACCGGGGAGCTGTTTTTT. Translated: CASSLVAGGTGELFF.

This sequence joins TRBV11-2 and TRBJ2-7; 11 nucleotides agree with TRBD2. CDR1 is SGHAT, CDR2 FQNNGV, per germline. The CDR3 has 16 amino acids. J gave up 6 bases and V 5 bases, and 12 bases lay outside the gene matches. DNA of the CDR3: TGTGCCAGCAGCCATAGCGGGGGGGCGAGCCTGGGCGAGCAGTACTTC. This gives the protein CASSHSGGASLGEQYF.

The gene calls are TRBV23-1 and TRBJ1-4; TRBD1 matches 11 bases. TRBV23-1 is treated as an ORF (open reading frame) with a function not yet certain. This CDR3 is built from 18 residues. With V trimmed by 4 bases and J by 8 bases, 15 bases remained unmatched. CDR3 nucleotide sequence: TGCGCCAGCAGTCCATTCCGGACAGGGGGCCGTGGTAACGAAAAACTGTTTTTT. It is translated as CASSPFRTGGRGNEKLFF.

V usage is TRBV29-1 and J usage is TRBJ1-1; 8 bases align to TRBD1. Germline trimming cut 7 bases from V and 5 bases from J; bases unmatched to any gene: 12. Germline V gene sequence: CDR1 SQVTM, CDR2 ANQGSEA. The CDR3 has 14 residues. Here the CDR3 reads CSAYRTGWKTEAFF. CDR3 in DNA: TGCAGCGCCTACCGGACAGGGTGGAAGACTGAAGCTTTCTTT.

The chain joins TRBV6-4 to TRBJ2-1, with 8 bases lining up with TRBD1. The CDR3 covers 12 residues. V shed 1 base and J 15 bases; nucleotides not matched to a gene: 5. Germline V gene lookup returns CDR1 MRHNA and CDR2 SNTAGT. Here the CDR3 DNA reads TGTGCCAGCAGTGACTTAGGACAGGGTCTGTTCTTC. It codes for CASSDLGQGLFF.

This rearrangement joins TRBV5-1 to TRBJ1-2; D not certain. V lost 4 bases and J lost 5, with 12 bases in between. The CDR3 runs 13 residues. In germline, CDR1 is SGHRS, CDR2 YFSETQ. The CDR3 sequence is CASSDGGRYGYTF. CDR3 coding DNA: TGCGCCAGCAGCGATGGAGGTAGATATGGCTACACCTTC.

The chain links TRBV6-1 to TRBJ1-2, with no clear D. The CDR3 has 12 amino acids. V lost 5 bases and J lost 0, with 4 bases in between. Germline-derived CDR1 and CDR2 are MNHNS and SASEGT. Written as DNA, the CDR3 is TGTGCCAGCAGTCCAGCTAACTATGGCTACACCTTC. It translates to CASSPANYGYTF.

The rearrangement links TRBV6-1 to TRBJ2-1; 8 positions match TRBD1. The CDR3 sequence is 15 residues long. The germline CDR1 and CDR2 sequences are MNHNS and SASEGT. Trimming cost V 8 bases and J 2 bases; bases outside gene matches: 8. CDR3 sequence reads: CASLRQGITYNEQFF. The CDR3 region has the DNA TGTGCCAGCCTCCGACAGGGGATAACCTACAATGAGCAGTTCTTC.

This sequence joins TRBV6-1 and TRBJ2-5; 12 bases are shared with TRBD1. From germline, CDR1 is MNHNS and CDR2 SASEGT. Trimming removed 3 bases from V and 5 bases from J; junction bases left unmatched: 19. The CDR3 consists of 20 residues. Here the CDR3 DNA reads TGTGCCAGCAGTGATGTCCGGGACAGGGGGCGATTGGAGGGGTCGGAGACCCAGTACTTC. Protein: CASSDVRDRGRLEGSETQYF.

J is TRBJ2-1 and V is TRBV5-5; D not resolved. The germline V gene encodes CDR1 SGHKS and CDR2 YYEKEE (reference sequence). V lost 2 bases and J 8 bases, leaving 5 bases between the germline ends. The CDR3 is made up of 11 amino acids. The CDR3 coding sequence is TGTGCCAGCAGCTTAGCGTATGAGCAGTTCTTC. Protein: CASSLAYEQFF. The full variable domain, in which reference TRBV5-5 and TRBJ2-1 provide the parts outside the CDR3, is DAGVTQSPTHLIKTRGQQVTLRCSPISGHKSVSWYQQVLGQGPQFIFQYYEKEERGRGNFPDRFSARQFPNYSSELNVNALLLGDSALYLCASSLAYEQFFGPGTRLTVL.

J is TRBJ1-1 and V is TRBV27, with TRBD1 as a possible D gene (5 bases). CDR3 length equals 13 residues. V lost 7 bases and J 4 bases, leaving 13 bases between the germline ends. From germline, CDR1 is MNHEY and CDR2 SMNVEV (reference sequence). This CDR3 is CASNRGMGTEAFF. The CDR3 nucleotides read TGTGCCAGCAATCGGGGGATGGGCACTGAAGCTTTCTTT.

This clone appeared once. CDR3 in DNA: TGCGCCAGCACCAGGGAGGGGGTGCTGACTGAAGCTTTCTTT. Translating it yields CASTREGVLTEAFF. The rearrangement uses TRBV5-1 and TRBJ1-1, with TRBD1 as a possible D gene (6 bases). The V and J ends lost 6 bases and 5 bases respectively, with 17 bases between them. The CDR3 spans 14 residues. From germline, CDR1 is SGHRS and CDR2 YFSETQ.